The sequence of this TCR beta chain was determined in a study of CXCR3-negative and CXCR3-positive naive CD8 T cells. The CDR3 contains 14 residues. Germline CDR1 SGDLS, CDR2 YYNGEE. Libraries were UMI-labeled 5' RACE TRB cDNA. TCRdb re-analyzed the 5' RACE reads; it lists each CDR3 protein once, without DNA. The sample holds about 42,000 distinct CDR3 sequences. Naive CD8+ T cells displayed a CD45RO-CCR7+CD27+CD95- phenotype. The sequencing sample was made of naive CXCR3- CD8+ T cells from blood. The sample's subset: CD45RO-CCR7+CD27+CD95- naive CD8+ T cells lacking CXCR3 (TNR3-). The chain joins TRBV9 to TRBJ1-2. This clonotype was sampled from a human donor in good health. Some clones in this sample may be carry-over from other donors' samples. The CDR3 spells CASGRTGDNYGYTF.